These T cell receptor beta chains were read from a single sample in a study of OX40 agonist ivuxolimab in advanced cancers. Generated by immunoSEQ multiplex PCR, the TCRdb table keeps only in-frame clones and is missing some. Altogether 65,000 to 100,000 clones are present, about 90% being singletons, with the ten largest covering approximately 0.3%. The sequencing here drew on CD4+ or CD8+ T cells sorted from blood, taken in a trial of the OX40 agonist ivuxolimab. These receptors were taken from an adult with an advanced solid tumor such as melanoma, head and neck, liver or kidney cancer. CDR3s include the opening cysteine and the closing phenylalanine or tryptophan. The order of the fields is clone size, V gene, J gene, D gene, CDR3 DNA, CDR3 protein. A D gene is named only where the DNA matches it firmly. For some rows the clone size is stated as once, few or many, or as a class when expanded; others skip it.

clone_size: NA; v_call: TRBV10-1; j_call: TRBJ2-1; d_call: NA; cdr3_nt: TGCGCCAGCAGTGACTCGGGACCGTACAATGAGCAGTTCTTC; cdr3_aa: CASSDSGPYNEQFF
clone_size: NA; v_call: TRBV19; j_call: TRBJ1-4; d_call: NA; cdr3_nt: TGTGCCAGTAGTATCGGACGGTCCCTCGCGGAAAAACTGTTTTTT; cdr3_aa: CASSIGRSLAEKLFF
clone_size: NA; v_call: TRBV11-2; j_call: TRBJ2-3; d_call: NA; cdr3_nt: TGTGCCAGCAGCTTCCCGGGGGGCAAGCTGGCGCAGTATTTT; cdr3_aa: CASSFPGGKLAQYF
clone_size: NA; v_call: TRBV18; j_call: TRBJ1-1; d_call: NA; cdr3_nt: TGTGCCAGCTCACCTGGCCAGGCAAACACTGAAGCTTTCTTT; cdr3_aa: CASSPGQANTEAFF
clone_size: NA; v_call: TRBV5-1; j_call: TRBJ1-2; d_call: NA; cdr3_nt: TGCGCCAGCAGCTCCCTACAGGGAAACTATGGCTACACCTTC; cdr3_aa: CASSSLQGNYGYTF
clone_size: few; v_call: TRBV2; j_call: TRBJ1-6; d_call: NA; cdr3_nt: TGTGCCAGCAGACAGGGAACCTATAATTCACCCCTCCACTTT; cdr3_aa: CASRQGTYNSPLHF
clone_size: NA; v_call: TRBV10-3; j_call: TRBJ1-1; d_call: NA; cdr3_nt: TGTGCCATCAGTGAGTCGAGAGGGCTTAAGGGAAACATGAACACTGAAGCTTTCTTT; cdr3_aa: CAISESRGLKGNMNTEAFF
clone_size: NA; v_call: TRBV7-9; j_call: TRBJ1-1; d_call: TRBD1; cdr3_nt: TGTGCCAGCAGCTACGGGACAGTAAACACTGAAGCTTTCTTT; cdr3_aa: CASSYGTVNTEAFF
clone_size: NA; v_call: TRBV27; j_call: TRBJ1-3; d_call: TRBD1; cdr3_nt: TGTGCCAGCAGTTTGACAGGGTCTGGAAACACCATATATTTT; cdr3_aa: CASSLTGSGNTIYF
clone_size: NA; v_call: TRBV6-5; j_call: TRBJ1-4; d_call: TRBD1; cdr3_nt: TGTGCCAGCGTCAAGGGGACAGTTGATGAAAAACTGTTTTTT; cdr3_aa: CASVKGTVDEKLFF
clone_size: once; v_call: TRBV7-9; j_call: TRBJ1-1; d_call: TRBD1; cdr3_nt: TGTGCCAGCAGCCGGGACAGAGTGAGCACTGAAGCTTTCTTT; cdr3_aa: CASSRDRVSTEAFF
clone_size: NA; v_call: TRBV4-1; j_call: TRBJ2-1; d_call: TRBD2; cdr3_nt: TGCGCCAGCAGCCAAGATAGGGTAGCGGGGCCGGTCGATGAGCAGTTCTTC; cdr3_aa: CASSQDRVAGPVDEQFF
clone_size: once; v_call: TRBV19; j_call: TRBJ1-1; d_call: NA; cdr3_nt: TGTGCCAGTAGTATTCCAGGTTTTAACACTGAAGCTTTCTTT; cdr3_aa: CASSIPGFNTEAFF
clone_size: NA; v_call: TRBV10-3; j_call: TRBJ1-5; d_call: NA; cdr3_nt: TGTGCCATCAGTGATGAGTATAGCAATCAGCCCCAGCATTTT; cdr3_aa: CAISDEYSNQPQHF
clone_size: NA; v_call: TRBV10-3; j_call: TRBJ1-6; d_call: NA; cdr3_nt: TGTGCCATCAGTGAGTCGGGGGGGGTTCGGGATAATTCACCCCTCCACTTT; cdr3_aa: CAISESGGVRDNSPLHF
clone_size: NA; v_call: TRBV6-5; j_call: TRBJ2-3; d_call: NA; cdr3_nt: TGTGCCAGCCGCGCTGACGGACGATATACGCAGTATTTT; cdr3_aa: CASRADGRYTQYF
clone_size: NA; v_call: TRBV2; j_call: TRBJ1-2; d_call: NA; cdr3_nt: TGTGCCAGCAGTGTTGAGGCGGGCGGCTACACCTTC; cdr3_aa: CASSVEAGGYTF
clone_size: NA; v_call: TRBV6-1; j_call: TRBJ1-1; d_call: NA; cdr3_nt: TGTGCCAGCAGTGAAGCTGGGACTGAAGCTTTCTTT; cdr3_aa: CASSEAGTEAFF
clone_size: NA; v_call: TRBV19; j_call: TRBJ2-1; d_call: NA; cdr3_nt: TGTGCCAGTAGTACCCAGCCCGGCAATGAGCAGTTCTTC; cdr3_aa: CASSTQPGNEQFF
clone_size: NA; v_call: TRBV6-5; j_call: TRBJ2-1; d_call: NA; cdr3_nt: TGTGCCAGCAGTTACATGAATGAGCAGTTCTTC; cdr3_aa: CASSYMNEQFF
clone_size: NA; v_call: TRBV18; j_call: TRBJ2-5; d_call: TRBD2; cdr3_nt: TGTGCCAGCTCACCACATAGCGGGGGTGCTCAAGAGACCCAGTACTTC; cdr3_aa: CASSPHSGGAQETQYF
clone_size: NA; v_call: TRBV13; j_call: TRBJ1-5; d_call: NA; cdr3_nt: TGTGCCAGCAGCCAGGGCAGGGGAGGGAGTCAGCCCCAGCATTTT; cdr3_aa: CASSQGRGGSQPQHF
clone_size: NA; v_call: TRBV7-3; j_call: TRBJ2-1; d_call: NA; cdr3_nt: TGTGCCAGCAGCCCGAGACAGGGAGGGAATGAGCAGTTCTTC; cdr3_aa: CASSPRQGGNEQFF
clone_size: NA; v_call: TRBV19; j_call: TRBJ2-1; d_call: NA; cdr3_nt: TGTGCCAGTAGTATCTCGTCCGCCAACAATGAGCAGTTCTTC; cdr3_aa: CASSISSANNEQFF
clone_size: NA; v_call: TRBV9; j_call: TRBJ2-1; d_call: TRBD2; cdr3_nt: TGTGCCAGCAGCGTATTAGGAGCGGGGGGTTACAATGAGCAGTTCTTC; cdr3_aa: CASSVLGAGGYNEQFF
clone_size: NA; v_call: TRBV11-3; j_call: TRBJ2-2; d_call: NA; cdr3_nt: TGTGCCAGCACCCTTAGTCCCAGCACCGGGGAGCTGTTTTTT; cdr3_aa: CASTLSPSTGELFF
clone_size: NA; v_call: TRBV15; j_call: TRBJ2-5; d_call: TRBD2; cdr3_nt: TGTGCCACCAGCAGGAAGCCGGGACTAGCGGCTCTCGGGGAGACCCAGTACTTC; cdr3_aa: CATSRKPGLAALGETQYF
clone_size: NA; v_call: TRBV5-1; j_call: TRBJ2-1; d_call: NA; cdr3_nt: TGCGCCAGCACCAAAGATCGAGGTGAGCAGTTCTTC; cdr3_aa: CASTKDRGEQFF
clone_size: NA; v_call: TRBV7-9; j_call: TRBJ2-2; d_call: TRBD1; cdr3_nt: TGTGCCAGCAGGGGACAGATCACCGGGGAGCTGTTTTTT; cdr3_aa: CASRGQITGELFF
clone_size: NA; v_call: TRBV10-1; j_call: TRBJ2-1; d_call: NA; cdr3_nt: TGCGCCAGCAGTGAGTCTAGGGGCAGGGATGAGCAGTTCTTC; cdr3_aa: CASSESRGRDEQFF
clone_size: NA; v_call: TRBV7-9; j_call: TRBJ2-3; d_call: NA; cdr3_nt: TGTGCCAGCAGCTTAGGTGCAGGGACACCACAGTATTTT; cdr3_aa: CASSLGAGTPQYF
clone_size: NA; v_call: TRBV6-6; j_call: TRBJ1-1; d_call: NA; cdr3_nt: TGTGCCAGCAGTCAGCAGAGCACTGAAGCTTTCTTT; cdr3_aa: CASSQQSTEAFF
clone_size: NA; v_call: TRBV7-8; j_call: TRBJ1-1; d_call: TRBD1; cdr3_nt: TGTGCCAGCAGCCGGACAGGGGATTGGTACACTGAAGCTTTCTTT; cdr3_aa: CASSRTGDWYTEAFF
clone_size: once; v_call: TRBV2; j_call: TRBJ1-1; d_call: NA; cdr3_nt: TGTGCCAGCGTCTTTGGTTCACTAGACACTGAAGCTTTCTTT; cdr3_aa: CASVFGSLDTEAFF
clone_size: NA; v_call: TRBV18; j_call: TRBJ1-1; d_call: NA; cdr3_nt: TGTGCCAGCTCACCAGGGAATGGGGCTGAAGCTTTCTTT; cdr3_aa: CASSPGNGAEAFF
clone_size: NA; v_call: TRBV5-1; j_call: TRBJ2-2; d_call: NA; cdr3_nt: TGCGCCAGCAGCTTGGGCTTCGGGGAATCCACCGGGGAGCTGTTTTTT; cdr3_aa: CASSLGFGESTGELFF
clone_size: NA; v_call: TRBV15; j_call: TRBJ2-5; d_call: TRBD2; cdr3_nt: TGTGCCACCAGCAGGCCAGCGGGGGGTTTGGAGACCCAGTACTTC; cdr3_aa: CATSRPAGGLETQYF